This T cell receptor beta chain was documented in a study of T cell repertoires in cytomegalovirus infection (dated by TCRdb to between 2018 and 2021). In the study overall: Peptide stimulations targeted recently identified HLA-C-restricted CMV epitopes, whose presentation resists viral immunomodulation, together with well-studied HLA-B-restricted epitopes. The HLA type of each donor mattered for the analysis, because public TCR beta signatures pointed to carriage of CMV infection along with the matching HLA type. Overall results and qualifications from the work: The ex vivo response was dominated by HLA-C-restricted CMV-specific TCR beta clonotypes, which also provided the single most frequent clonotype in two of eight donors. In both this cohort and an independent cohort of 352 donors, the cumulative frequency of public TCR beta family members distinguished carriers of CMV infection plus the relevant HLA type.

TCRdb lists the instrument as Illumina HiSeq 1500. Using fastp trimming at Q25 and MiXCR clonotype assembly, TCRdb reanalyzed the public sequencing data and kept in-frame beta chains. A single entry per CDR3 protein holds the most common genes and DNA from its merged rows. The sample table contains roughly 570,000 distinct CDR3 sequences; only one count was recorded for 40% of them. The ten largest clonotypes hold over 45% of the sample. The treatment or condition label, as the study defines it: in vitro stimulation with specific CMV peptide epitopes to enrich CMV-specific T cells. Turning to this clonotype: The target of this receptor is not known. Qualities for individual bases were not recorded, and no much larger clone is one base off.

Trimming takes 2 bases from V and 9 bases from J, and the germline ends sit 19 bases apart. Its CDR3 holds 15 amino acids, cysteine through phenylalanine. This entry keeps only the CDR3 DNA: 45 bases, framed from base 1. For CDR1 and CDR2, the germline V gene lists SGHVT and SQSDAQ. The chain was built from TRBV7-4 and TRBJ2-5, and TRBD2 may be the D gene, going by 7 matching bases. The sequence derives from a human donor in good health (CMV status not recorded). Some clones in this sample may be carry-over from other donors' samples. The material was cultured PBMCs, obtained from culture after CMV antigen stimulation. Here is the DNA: TGTGCCAGCAGCTTAAGTGTGGGGGGGCGAGGGGCCCAGTACTTC. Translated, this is CASSLSVGGRGAQYF. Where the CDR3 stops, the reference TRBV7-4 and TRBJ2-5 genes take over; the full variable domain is GAGVSQSPRYKVAKRGRDVALRCDSISGHVTLYWYRQTLGQGSEVLTYSQSDAQRDKSGRPSGRFSAERPERSVSTLKIQRTEQGDSAVYLCASSLSVGGRGAQYFGPGTRLLVL.